The present T cell receptor beta chain was sequenced within a study of early stage breast cancer tumors. This clone appeared a few times. Its target is unknown. Notes on the study in general: Most shared enriched TCRB sequences were commonly generated ones.

Here immunoSEQ multiplex PCR was the method, and the copy in TCRdb shows in-frame clones only, minus some. The sample lists about 21,000 clones, more than 75% occurring once. The sample taken for sequencing was blood. The TCR comes from a person between 55 and 69 years old with breast cancer.

CDR3: CAISPGAGVNQPQHF. CDR3 nucleotide sequence: TGTGCCATCAGCCCCGGCGCGGGGGTCAATCAGCCCCAGCATTTT. V and J are TRBV10-3 and TRBJ1-5; weak D call: TRBD1 (5 bases). The CDR3 runs to 15 residues. Germline loops: CDR1 ENHRY, CDR2 SYGVKD. Trimming removed 6 bases at V and 3 bases at J, with 15 bases between.